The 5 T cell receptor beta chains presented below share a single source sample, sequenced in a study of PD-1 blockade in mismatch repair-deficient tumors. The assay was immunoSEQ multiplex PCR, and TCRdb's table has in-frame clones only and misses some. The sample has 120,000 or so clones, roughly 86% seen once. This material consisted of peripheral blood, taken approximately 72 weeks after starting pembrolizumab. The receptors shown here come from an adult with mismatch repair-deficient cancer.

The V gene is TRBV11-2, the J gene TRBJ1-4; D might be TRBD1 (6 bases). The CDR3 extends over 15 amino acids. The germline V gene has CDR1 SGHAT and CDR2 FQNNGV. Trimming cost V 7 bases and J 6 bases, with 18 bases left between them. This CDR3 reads CASNIQGLGDEKLFF. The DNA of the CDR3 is TGTGCCAGCAACATACAGGGTCTTGGAGATGAAAAACTGTTTTTT.

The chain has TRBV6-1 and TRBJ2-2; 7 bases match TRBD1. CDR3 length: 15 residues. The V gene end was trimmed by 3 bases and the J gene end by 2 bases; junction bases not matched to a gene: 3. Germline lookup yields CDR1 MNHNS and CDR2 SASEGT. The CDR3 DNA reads TGTGCCAGCAGTGATTTAGGGGGCAACACCGGGGAGCTGTTTTTT. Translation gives CASSDLGGNTGELFF.

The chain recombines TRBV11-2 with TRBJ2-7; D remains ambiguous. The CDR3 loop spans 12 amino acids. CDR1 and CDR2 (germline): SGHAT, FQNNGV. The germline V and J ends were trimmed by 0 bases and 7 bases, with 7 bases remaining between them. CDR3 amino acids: CASSLEVGEQYF. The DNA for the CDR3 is TGTGCCAGCAGCTTAGAGGTCGGGGAGCAGTACTTC.

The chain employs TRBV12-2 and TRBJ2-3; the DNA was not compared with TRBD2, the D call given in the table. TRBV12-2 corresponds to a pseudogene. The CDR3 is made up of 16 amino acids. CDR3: CASRNRGRTSTDTQYF. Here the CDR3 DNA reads TGTGCAAGTCGAAATCGCGGGAGGACCAGCACAGATACGCAGTATTTT.

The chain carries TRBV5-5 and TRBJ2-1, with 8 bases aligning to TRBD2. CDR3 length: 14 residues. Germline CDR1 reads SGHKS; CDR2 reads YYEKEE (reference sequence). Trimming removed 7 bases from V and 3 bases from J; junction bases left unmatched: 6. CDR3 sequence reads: CASGAGLDYNEQFF. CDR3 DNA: TGTGCCAGCGGGGCGGGACTAGACTACAATGAGCAGTTCTTC. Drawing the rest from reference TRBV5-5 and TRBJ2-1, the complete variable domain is DAGVTQSPTHLIKTRGQQVTLRCSPISGHKSVSWYQQVLGQGPQFIFQYYEKEERGRGNFPDRFSARQFPNYSSELNVNALLLGDSALYLCASGAGLDYNEQFFGPGTRLTVL.